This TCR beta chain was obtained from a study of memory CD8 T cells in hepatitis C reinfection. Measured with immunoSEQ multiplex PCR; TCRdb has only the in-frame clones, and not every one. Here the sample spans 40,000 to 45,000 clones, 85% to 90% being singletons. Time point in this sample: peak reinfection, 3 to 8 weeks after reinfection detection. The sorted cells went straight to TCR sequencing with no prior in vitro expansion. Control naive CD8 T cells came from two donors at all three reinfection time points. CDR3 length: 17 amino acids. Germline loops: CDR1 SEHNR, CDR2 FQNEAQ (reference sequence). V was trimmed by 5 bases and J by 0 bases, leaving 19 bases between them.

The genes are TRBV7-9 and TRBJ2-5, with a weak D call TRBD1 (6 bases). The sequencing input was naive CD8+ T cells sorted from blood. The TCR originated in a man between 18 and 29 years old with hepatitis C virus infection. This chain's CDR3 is CASSGKHLRDNQETQYF. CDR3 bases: TGTGCCAGCAGCGGAAAGCACCTCCGGGACAACCAAGAGACCCAGTACTTC.